This TCR beta chain was sequenced in a study of shared clonotypes between healthy human individuals. Germline values: CDR1 MNHEY, CDR2 SMNVEV (reference sequence). The ends lost 3 bases at V and 6 bases at J; junction bases unmatched: 9. This CDR3 is built from 16 residues. Here immunoSEQ multiplex PCR was the method, and the copy in TCRdb shows in-frame clones only, minus some. The sample consists of about half a million clones, approximately 84% of them appearing once. Sample: PBMCs. The sequence came from a woman aged 40 to 50 in good health. Some clones in this sample may be carry-over from other donors' samples. The V gene is TRBV27, the J gene TRBJ2-3; the match to TRBD2 covers 10 bases. The CDR3 DNA is TGTGCCAGCAGTTTTCCGGGACTAGCGATTCTGGATACGCAGTATTTT. As protein: CASSFPGLAILDTQYF.